The 29 T cell receptor beta chains given below trace back to one sample, sequenced in a study of patients and donors after allogeneic stem cell transplantation. TCRdb reanalysed the RT-PCR reads using MiXCR and keeps one entry per CDR3 protein. The table has 900,000 to 1,000,000 distinct CDR3 sequences, about a sixth seen once; the top ten hold 5% to 6.5%. Sequenced input: blood, either unsorted or a sorted T cell fraction (not recorded which). These receptors came from a human donor who was either an allogeneic HSCT recipient or a stem cell or donor lymphocyte infusion donor (not recorded which). It is not recorded whose cells these are; they may come from a transplant donor.

This clonotype was seen a few times. V gene TRBV14 combines with J gene TRBJ2-7, with a weak D call TRBD2 (6 bases). Deletions cut 2 bases from V and 3 bases from J, with 14 bases between. This CDR3 region has 15 residues. Germline V gene sequence: CDR1 SGHDN, CDR2 FVKESK. The CDR3 DNA reads as TGTGCCAGCAGCCAAATGGGGGGACGCCACTACGAGCAGTACTTC. This sequence encodes CASSQMGGRHYEQYF.

This clonotype was seen more than once but under ten times. This chain connects TRBV20-1 to TRBJ1-1; D gene ambiguous. V shed 3 bases and J shed 1 base, with 9 bases lying between them. From germline, CDR1 is DFQATT and CDR2 SNEGSKA (reference sequence). This CDR3 spans 13 amino acids. CDR3 residues: CSASTYQNTEAFF. For the CDR3, the DNA is TGCAGTGCTAGCACCTACCAGAACACTGAAGCTTTCTTT.

The chain links TRBV3-1 to TRBJ2-5, with D possibly TRBD1 on 6 matching bases. This CDR3 contains 15 residues. V lost 7 bases and J lost 0, with 15 bases in between. Germline CDR1 LGHDT, CDR2 YNNKEL (reference sequence). Here the CDR3 DNA reads TGTGCCAGCACCTCCGGGACACTCTACCAAGAGACCCAGTACTTC. Its protein product is CASTSGTLYQETQYF.

The rearrangement links TRBV6-1 to TRBJ1-1, with 7 bases aligning to TRBD1. V was clipped by 7 bases and J by 5 bases; unmatched bases: 7. From germline, CDR1 is MNHNS and CDR2 SASEGT. The CDR3 runs to 13 residues. In nucleotides, the CDR3 is TGTGCCAGCATGAACAGGGGCCGAACTGAAGCTTTCTTT. This codes for CASMNRGRTEAFF.

This clonotype was observed a few times. In nucleotides, the CDR3 is TGTGCCAGCAGCTTTACATCAGGGTACGGCACTGAAGCTTTCTTT. Translated: CASSFTSGYGTEAFF. This chain uses TRBV7-9 with TRBJ1-1; possible D gene TRBD1, 5 bases. Germline V lookup: CDR1 SEHNR, CDR2 FQNEAQ (reference sequence). The V and J ends lost 3 bases and 4 bases respectively, with 15 bases between them. The CDR3 is 15 amino acids.

V gene TRBV7-2 combines with J gene TRBJ2-2; D tentatively fits TRBD1 or TRBD2 (5 bases each). V lost 4 bases and J 8 bases, leaving 17 bases between the germline ends. The CDR3 runs to 15 residues. CDR1 and CDR2 (germline): SGHTA, FQGNSA. CDR3 amino acids: CASSSAGLAPGELFF. The CDR3 DNA reads TGTGCCAGCAGCTCCGCAGGGCTAGCTCCGGGGGAGCTGTTTTTT.

The chain joins TRBV4-1 to TRBJ1-4; the D gene is possibly TRBD1 (5 bases). The V end lost 4 bases, the J end lost 10 bases, and 19 bases lay between the germline ends. CDR1 is MGHRA and CDR2 is YSYEKL in the germline V gene. The CDR3 loop spans 15 amino acids. CDR3 coding DNA: TGCGCCAGCAGCCCCTGGGGGAGCCAAGAGGGAAAACTGTTTTTT. It codes for CASSPWGSQEGKLFF.

The chain carries TRBV27 and TRBJ2-7, with TRBD2 matching over 7 bases. In germline, CDR1 is MNHEY, CDR2 SMNVEV (reference sequence). After removal of 3 bases from V and 3 bases from J, the junction contained 8 bases not matched to a gene. This CDR3 spans 15 amino acids. CDR3 nucleotide sequence: TGTGCCAGCAGTTTTGGCCCCACGGGGGGCTACGAGCAGTACTTC. This translates into CASSFGPTGGYEQYF.

J is TRBJ2-3 and V is TRBV5-1; D not certain. CDR1 is SGHRS and CDR2 is YFSETQ in the germline V gene. The CDR3 runs to 15 residues. V was clipped by 0 bases and J by 0 bases, with 8 bases between them. The chain's CDR3 is CASSLDVASTDTQYF. CDR3 coding DNA: TGCGCCAGCAGCTTGGACGTAGCTAGCACAGATACGCAGTATTTT.

The V and J genes are TRBV9 and TRBJ2-1, with 7 positions matching TRBD1. The J segment lost 0 bases and the V segment lost 3 bases, leaving 3 bases of the junction unmatched. The CDR3 loop spans 15 amino acids. Germline V gene lookup returns CDR1 SGDLS and CDR2 YYNGEE. The CDR3 coding sequence is TGTGCCAGCAGCGCGGGACAGAGCTCCTACAATGAGCAGTTCTTC. This gives the protein CASSAGQSSYNEQFF.

This clonotype has at least ten counts. V is TRBV4-2 and J is TRBJ2-1, with TRBD2 identical over 9 bases. The CDR3 has 17 amino acids. Germline V gene lookup returns CDR1 LGHNA and CDR2 YNFKEQ. V lost 4 bases and J lost 4; bases outside the gene matches: 11. Here the CDR3 DNA reads TGTGCCAGCAGCCCCGAGATGCGGGAGGGTCCTTACAATGAGCAGTTCTTC. Protein sequence: CASSPEMREGPYNEQFF.

V is TRBV24-1 and J is TRBJ1-2; possibly TRBD1 for D (5 bases). Germline V CDR1 and CDR2: KGHDR, SFDVKD. V lost 5 bases and J 6 bases, leaving 15 bases between the germline ends. The CDR3 totals 14 residues. The CDR3 spells CATSGAGRSDGYTF. Here the CDR3 DNA reads TGTGCCACCAGTGGGGCGGGGCGCAGCGATGGCTACACCTTC.

This clonotype was recorded a few times. The chain recombines TRBV5-1 with TRBJ2-7; maybe TRBD2 (5 bases). The V end lost 1 base, the J end lost 2 bases, and 10 bases lay between the germline ends. Per germline, CDR1 SGHRS and CDR2 YFSETQ. The length of the CDR3 is 14 residues. The CDR3 DNA reads TGCGCCAGCAGCTTGCGGACTCATCCCTACGAGCAGTACTTC. Amino acids: CASSLRTHPYEQYF.

J is TRBJ2-7 and V is TRBV4-2; possible D gene TRBD1, 7 bases. The germline gives CDR1 LGHNA, CDR2 YNFKEQ. The CDR3 extends over 15 amino acids. The V and J ends lost 1 base and 4 bases respectively, with 14 bases between them. The CDR3 coding sequence is TGTGCCAGCAGCCAAGGATCGACAGGGAGGTACGAGCAGTACTTC. Protein sequence: CASSQGSTGRYEQYF.

This clonotype has more than one count but fewer than ten. The chain joins TRBV24-1 to TRBJ2-3; D call uncertain. CDR1 is KGHDR, CDR2 SFDVKD, per germline. V lost 4 bases, J lost 6 bases, and 7 bases lay in between. This CDR3 is 12 amino acids long. CDR3 residues: CATSDKVDTQYF. CDR3 in DNA: TGTGCCACCAGTGACAAAGTGGATACGCAGTATTTT.

This sequence joins TRBV24-1 and TRBJ1-1, with TRBD1 matching over 9 bases. J gave up 1 base and V 6 bases, and 2 bases lay outside the gene matches. Germline lookup yields CDR1 KGHDR and CDR2 SFDVKD. The CDR3 covers 14 residues. CDR3 in amino acids: CATSLTGGNTEAFF. The CDR3, as DNA: TGTGCCACCAGTCTGACAGGGGGGAACACTGAAGCTTTCTTT.

This clonotype was seen a handful of times. The gene calls are TRBV13 and TRBJ2-5; D gene uncertain. Trimming took 3 bases from V and 5 from J, leaving 19 bases between them. This CDR3 spans 16 amino acids. The germline CDR1 and CDR2 sequences are PRHDT and FYEKMQ (reference sequence). The CDR3 protein is CASSLFRSVGFETQYF. For the CDR3, the DNA is TGTGCCAGCAGCTTGTTCCGGTCGGTTGGGTTCGAGACCCAGTACTTC.

This rearrangement joins TRBV7-8 to TRBJ2-5, with D hard to call. The germline V gene encodes CDR1 SGHVS and CDR2 FQNEAQ. The CDR3 has 19 residues. The ends were cut back, 3 bases at V and 5 bases at J, with 28 bases in the middle. The CDR3 loop reads CASSFAVIAASPTQETQYF. In DNA, the CDR3 is TGTGCCAGCAGCTTTGCGGTGATCGCGGCTTCACCTACCCAGGAGACCCAGTACTTC.

The sample holds a few counts of this clonotype. The rearrangement joins TRBV12-3 or TRBV12-4 to TRBJ1-1, with D possibly matching TRBD1 (6 bases). Between the trimmed V and J ends, which lost 5 bases and 3 bases, there was a span of 16 bases. This CDR3 contains 15 residues. CDR3: CASSHRQAGDTEAFF. CDR3 DNA: TGTGCCAGCAGTCACAGACAGGCAGGGGACACTGAAGCTTTCTTT.

The chain is built from TRBV7-6 and TRBJ2-1, with D uncertain. This CDR3 region has 16 residues. Germline V gene sequence: CDR1 SGHVS, CDR2 FNYEAQ. Trimming took off 0 bases at V and 0 bases at J, with 9 bases between the two ends. CDR3 protein: CASSLAAAVSYNEQFF. The CDR3, as DNA: TGTGCCAGCAGCTTAGCAGCTGCGGTCTCCTACAATGAGCAGTTCTTC. Full variable domain (remainder filled in from reference TRBV7-6 and TRBJ2-1): GAGVSQSPRYKVTKRGQDVALRCDPISGHVSLYWYRQALGQGPEFLTYFNYEAQQDKSGLPNDRFSAERPEGSISTLTIQRTEQRDSAMYRCASSLAAAVSYNEQFFGPGTRLTVL.

In DNA form, the CDR3 reads TGCGCCAGCAGCCAAGATGGGACAGATTATGGAAACACCATATATTTT. The encoded protein is CASSQDGTDYGNTIYF. This rearrangement joins TRBV4-1 to TRBJ1-3; 7 bases match TRBD1. The CDR3 runs to 16 residues. The junction had 5 bases not matched to a gene; V was cut back by 0 bases and J by 3 bases. Germline-derived CDR1 and CDR2 are MGHRA and YSYEKL.

This clonotype was counted ten times or more. The V call is TRBV12-3 or TRBV12-4, the J call TRBJ1-2, with TRBD1 as a possible D gene (5 bases). With 3 bases removed from V and 4 bases from J, the gap between germline ends came to 9 bases. The CDR3 runs 13 residues. The CDR3 nucleotides are TGTGCCAGCAGTTTGCTGGGGCTCTATGGCTACACCTTC. Its translation: CASSLLGLYGYTF.

The genes are TRBV21-1 and TRBJ1-2; TRBD1, the table's D call, lacks a check against the DNA. TRBV21-1 is a pseudogene. The CDR3 covers 16 residues. The CDR3 sequence is CASSKALSGGDYGYTF. CDR3 in DNA: TGTGCCAGCAGCAAAGCGCTTTCAGGGGGTGACTATGGCTACACCTTC.

J is TRBJ1-2 and V is TRBV5-6; 9 nucleotides line up with TRBD1. The germline gives CDR1 SGHDT, CDR2 YYEEEE. After removal of 5 bases from V and 6 bases from J, the junction contained 8 bases not matched to a gene. This CDR3 is 14 amino acids long. DNA for the CDR3: TGTGCCAGCAGATCTACAACAGGGGGCAATGGCTACACCTTC. Protein product: CASRSTTGGNGYTF.

The table lists this clonotype with a few counts. The chain links TRBV11-3 to TRBJ2-2; no definite D call. Germline CDR1 and CDR2: SGHNT and YENEEA. Trimming stripped 6 bases from V and 8 bases from J, with 16 bases between. This CDR3 has 14 residues. The CDR3 region is CASSGFMGRGELFF. The CDR3 DNA follows: TGTGCCAGCAGTGGGTTTATGGGCAGGGGGGAGCTGTTTTTT. The full variable domain, with the rest looked up from reference TRBV11-3 and TRBJ2-2, is EAGVVQSPRYKIIEKKQPVAFWCNPISGHNTLYWYLQNLGQGPELLIRYENEEAVDDSQLPKDRFSAERLKGVDSTLKIQPAELGDSAVYLCASSGFMGRGELFFGEGSRLTVL.

A few counts support this clonotype. The CDR3 nucleotides are TGTGCCAGCAGTTATAGAGATGGCAATCAGCCCCAGCATTTT. Its protein is CASSYRDGNQPQHF. The chain is built from TRBV12-3 or TRBV12-4 and TRBJ1-5, with D unclear. This CDR3 has 14 residues. V lost 4 bases, J lost 2 bases, and 9 bases lay in between.

Only a few counts were recorded for this clonotype. The chain recombines TRBV6-5 with TRBJ1-5; 7 bases are a match to TRBD1. Trimming took 4 bases from V and 3 from J; bases not matched to a gene: 3. Germline CDR1 reads MNHEY; CDR2 reads SVGAGI. This CDR3 is 14 amino acids long. The CDR3 region has the DNA TGTGCCAGCAGTTCCAAGGGGGCCAATCAGCCCCAGCATTTT. Translating gives CASSSKGANQPQHF.

With respect to this clonotype: A much bigger clone sits one base away, suggesting this may be a read error. The V and J genes are TRBV10-3 and TRBJ2-4; D is ambiguous. Per the germline V gene, CDR1 is ENHRY and CDR2 is SYGVKD. The CDR3 spans 13 residues. The DNA for the CDR3 is TGTGCCATCGGTGATGGAGCCAAAAACATTCAGTACTTC. Protein sequence: CAIGDGAKNIQYF.

The chain recombines TRBV3-1 with TRBJ2-3; no clear D. The CDR3 covers 17 residues. Germline CDR1 is LGHDT and CDR2 is YNNKEL (reference sequence). V was cut by 1 base and J by 3 bases, with 17 bases left in between. The CDR3 nucleotides are TGTGCCAGCAGCCAAGGTTCGGCAGCTCAGACGACAGATACGCAGTATTTT. It translates to CASSQGSAAQTTDTQYF.